Below are 14 T cell receptor beta chains sequenced from a single sample in a study of CD8 T cells in ankylosing spondylitis. From the 5' RACE reads, TCRdb called clonotypes with MiXCR, one entry per CDR3 protein. The top ten clones hold around 32% of a sample with approximately 260,000 distinct CDR3 sequences, 15% to 20% of them seen once. Material: blood, either unsorted or a sorted T cell fraction (not recorded which). The receptors were gathered from a male donor with ankylosing spondylitis or in good health (not recorded which).

V is TRBV20-1 and J is TRBJ2-7, with 7 bases aligning to TRBD1. CDR3 length: 13 amino acids. CDR1 and CDR2 (germline): DFQATT, SNEGSKA (reference sequence). The V segment lost 5 bases and the J segment 0 bases; nucleotides outside the gene matches: 4. The CDR3 nucleotides read TGCAGTGCTCCTGACAGGGTCTCCTACGAGCAGTACTTC. Protein product: CSAPDRVSYEQYF.

This clonotype was recorded a few times. V and J are TRBV29-1 and TRBJ2-1; the match to TRBD1 covers 9 bases. The CDR3 runs 13 residues. Trimming took 7 bases from V and 8 from J; bases not matched to a gene: 9. The germline V gene encodes CDR1 SQVTM and CDR2 ANQGSEA. Here the CDR3 reads CSGAPGQGDEQFF. The CDR3 nucleotides are TGCAGCGGCGCCCCGGGACAGGGAGATGAGCAGTTCTTC.

This clonotype was observed a few times. The chain employs TRBV27 and TRBJ2-7, with D perhaps TRBD1 (5 bases). This CDR3 region has 14 residues. The V end lost 5 bases, the J end lost 3 bases, and 14 bases lay between the germline ends. The germline gives CDR1 MNHEY, CDR2 SMNVEV (reference sequence). Here the CDR3 DNA reads TGTGCCAGCAGTCCAATAGGCAGGGACTACGAGCAGTACTTC. As protein: CASSPIGRDYEQYF.

The table lists this clonotype with a few counts. The rearrangement uses TRBV25-1 and TRBJ1-2; D may be TRBD1 (6 bases). The V gene's germline CDR1 is MGHDK and CDR2 SYGVNS. The CDR3 extends over 12 amino acids. The V end lost 4 bases, the J end lost 8 bases, and 11 bases lay between the germline ends. As DNA, the CDR3 is TGTGCCAGCAGTGTGGGGGCGCGGGGCTACACCTTC. Residues: CASSVGARGYTF.

This clonotype was counted at least ten times. The chain has TRBV20-1 and TRBJ2-7; 8 bases are shared with TRBD2. Per the germline V gene, CDR1 is DFQATT and CDR2 is SNEGSKA (reference sequence). Trimming removed 1 base from V and 0 bases from J; junction bases left unmatched: 5. The CDR3 loop spans 15 amino acids. Here the CDR3 DNA reads TGCAGTGCTAGAGGTCCCGGGACTAGCTCCTACGAGCAGTACTTC. Its translation: CSARGPGTSSYEQYF.

This clonotype was detected a few times. The gene calls are TRBV10-3 and TRBJ1-1, with D uncertain. V was shortened by 2 bases and J by 1 base, with 8 bases between the two germline ends. CDR3 length: 14 amino acids. Germline-derived CDR1 and CDR2 are ENHRY and SYGVKD. The CDR3 region has the DNA TGTGCCATCAGTGAGGTTTCGGGGAACACTGAAGCTTTCTTT. It specifies CAISEVSGNTEAFF.

This chain uses TRBV6-1 with TRBJ2-7; 8 nucleotides match TRBD1. The CDR3 totals 15 residues. V was pared by 6 bases and J by 4 bases, with 11 bases of the junction left unmatched. Germline values: CDR1 MNHNS, CDR2 SASEGT. CDR3 DNA sequence: TGTGCCAGCAGCCAGCGGACAGGGCTGTTATACGAGCAGTACTTC. Amino acid sequence: CASSQRTGLLYEQYF.

The table lists this clonotype with a few counts. The chain combines TRBV7-9 with TRBJ2-7; 9 bases line up with TRBD1. V shed 5 bases, J shed 6 bases, and the junction held 14 bases outside the gene matches. CDR3 length: 16 residues. Germline V gives CDR1 SEHNR, CDR2 FQNEAQ (reference sequence). The CDR3 protein is CASSASGQGTASEQYF. In DNA form, the CDR3 reads TGTGCCAGCAGCGCTAGCGGACAGGGGACCGCGTCCGAGCAGTACTTC.

The sample holds a few counts of this clonotype. This sequence joins TRBV6-1 and TRBJ2-7; 8 bases map to TRBD2. This CDR3 has 15 amino acids. J was trimmed by 3 bases and V by 8 bases; bases with no gene match: 12. The germline gives CDR1 MNHNS, CDR2 SASEGT. Written as DNA, the CDR3 is TGTGCCAGCCACCGGGAAAGGGCGGGAGGCTACGAGCAGTACTTC. It is translated as CASHRERAGGYEQYF.

A few counts support this clonotype. J is TRBJ1-1 and V is TRBV20-1; the D gene is possibly TRBD1 (5 bases). Germline values: CDR1 DFQATT, CDR2 SNEGSKA (reference sequence). Between the trimmed V and J ends, which lost 0 bases and 4 bases, there was a span of 9 bases. The CDR3 extends over 13 amino acids. This chain's CDR3 is CSARESGITEAFF. The CDR3 coding sequence is TGCAGTGCTAGAGAATCAGGGATCACTGAAGCTTTCTTT.

In this sample, this clonotype turned up many times. The V gene is TRBV25-1, the J gene TRBJ1-1; possibly TRBD1 for D (5 bases). The CDR3 runs to 14 residues. V was clipped by 4 bases and J by 0 bases, with 9 bases between them. Germline assignment: CDR1 MGHDK and CDR2 SYGVNS. Written as DNA, the CDR3 is TGTGCCAGCAGTGTTTGGGGGATGAACACTGAAGCTTTCTTT. Protein product: CASSVWGMNTEAFF.

This clonotype was seen ten or more times. The chain has TRBV5-1 and TRBJ2-2; the D is unclear. Trimming cost V 4 bases and J 1 base, with 5 bases left between them. Germline V lookup: CDR1 SGHRS, CDR2 YFSETQ. The CDR3 contains 13 residues. CDR3 in DNA: TGCGCCAGCAGCGGGATGAACACCGGGGAGCTGTTTTTT. Its translation is CASSGMNTGELFF. Looking up the rest from reference TRBV5-1 and TRBJ2-2 gives the full variable domain: KAGVTQTPRYLIKTRGQQVTLSCSPISGHRSVSWYQQTPGQGLQFLFEYFSETQRNKGNFPGRFSGRQFSNSRSEMNVSTLELGDSALYLCASSGMNTGELFFGEGSRLTVL.

The chain employs TRBV15 and TRBJ1-1, with D hard to call. The length of the CDR3 is 16 residues. CDR1 and CDR2 from the germline V gene are LNHNV and YYDKDF (reference sequence). V was clipped by 0 bases and J by 6 bases, with 17 bases between them. In DNA form, the CDR3 reads TGTGCCACCAGCAGAGACCAACATAGCGGGAGTGCTGAAGCTTTCTTT. It translates to CATSRDQHSGSAEAFF.

The rearrangement links TRBV29-1 to TRBJ2-1, with D perhaps TRBD2 (5 bases). This CDR3 has 13 amino acids. CDR1 is SQVTM and CDR2 is ANQGSEA in the germline V gene. Trimming pared 4 bases from V and 6 bases from J, leaving 13 bases between. The CDR3 nucleotides read TGCAGCGTTGTCACTTATGGGAGCAATGAGCAGTTCTTC. Its translation: CSVVTYGSNEQFF.